The source of this T cell receptor (beta chain) is a study of cytomegalovirus exposure and HLA in healthy donors. Study results and limitations: Reports showed the classifier diagnosing cytomegalovirus status with high specificity and sensitivity.

In the case of this clone: Its specificity is not known.

This CDR3 is 15 amino acids long. V lost 3 bases to trimming and J lost 4 bases, with 13 bases between them. Germline V gives CDR1 ENHRY, CDR2 SYGVKD. PCR amplification relied on 60 Vbeta primers (plus 13 Jbeta primers). The data were produced by immunoSEQ multiplex PCR, yet TCRdb's version contains in-frame clones alone and is incomplete. The table lists around 190,000 clones, 81% of them singletons, with less than 2% in the top ten. The chain couples TRBV10-3 to TRBJ1-3; TRBD1 is a possible D gene (6 bases). The sample consisted of PBMCs. The TCR originated in a man aged 18 to 29 in good health and CMV-seronegative. The CDR3 here is CAISDYSGQGNTIYF. The CDR3 bases are TGTGCCATCAGTGATTACTCCGGACAGGGAAACACCATATATTTT.